Listed here are 28 T cell receptor beta chains from one sample, sequenced in a study of identical twins. TCRdb passed the 5' RACE reads through MiXCR, listing each CDR3 protein once. The sample includes some 630,000 distinct CDR3 sequences, just over 7% of them seen just once. These records were also assigned to another study, of yellow fever vaccine responses in identical twins.

Sequenced: PBMCs. Receptors were obtained from a woman younger than 35 in good health.

V usage is TRBV5-4 and J usage is TRBJ2-7; perhaps TRBD2 as D (5 bases). V lost 3 bases to trimming and J lost 2 bases, with 12 bases between them. Germline CDR1 is SGHNT and CDR2 is YYREEE (reference sequence). The CDR3 runs to 14 residues. The chain's CDR3 is CASSSAGSTYEQYF. The CDR3 nucleotides are TGTGCCAGCAGCTCTGCGGGTTCTACCTACGAGCAGTACTTC. Based on the CDR3 plus reference TRBV5-4 and TRBJ2-7, the full variable domain is ETGVTQSPTHLIKTRGQQVTLRCSSQSGHNTVSWYQQALGQGPQFIFQYYREEENGRGNFPPRFSGLQFPNYSSELNVNALELDDSALYLCASSSAGSTYEQYFGPGTRLTVT.

This clonotype was recorded a few times. The chain joins TRBV12-3 or TRBV12-4 to TRBJ2-1; TRBD2 aligns across 9 bases. The ends lost 6 bases at V and 5 bases at J; junction bases unmatched: 5. The CDR3 is 14 residues long. CDR3 nucleotides: TGTGCCAGCAGCAAAATAGCGGGAGACAATGAGCAGTTCTTC. Translated: CASSKIAGDNEQFF.

This clonotype was picked up a small number of times. V is TRBV10-1 and J is TRBJ2-7, with 9 bases fitting TRBD2. Unmatched junction bases numbered 8, after V lost 7 bases and J lost 4 bases. Germline V gives CDR1 WNHNN, CDR2 SYGVQD (reference sequence). The CDR3 loop spans 14 amino acids. The DNA for the CDR3 is TGCGCCAGCATGAGGCGGGGGGGACAATACGAGCAGTACGTC. This codes for CASMRRGGQYEQYV.

The V call is TRBV4-2, the J call TRBJ2-1; 14 bases are a match to TRBD2. The CDR3 is made up of 20 amino acids. V was pared by 4 bases and J by 0 bases, with 11 bases of the junction left unmatched. From germline, CDR1 is LGHNA and CDR2 YNFKEQ. CDR3 sequence (DNA): TGTGCCAGCAGCCCCTACACGACTAGCGGGAGGGAGAGCTCCTACAATGAGCAGTTCTTC. Amino acids: CASSPYTTSGRESSYNEQFF.

V and J are TRBV9 and TRBJ1-5; D is unresolved. Germline V gene sequence: CDR1 SGDLS, CDR2 YYNGEE. CDR3 length: 13 amino acids. Trimming removed 3 bases at V and 0 bases at J, with 4 bases between. In DNA form, the CDR3 reads TGTGCCAGCAGCGCGGCTAGCAATCAGCCCCAGCATTTT. Its translation: CASSAASNQPQHF.

The chain links TRBV6-5 to TRBJ1-1; D ambiguous. This CDR3 spans 14 amino acids. Trimming took 2 bases from V and 1 from J, leaving 8 bases between them. Germline V gene sequence: CDR1 MNHEY, CDR2 SVGAGI. The CDR3 DNA reads as TGTGCCAGCAGTTACATGGAACAGAACACTGAAGCTTTCTTT. It is translated as CASSYMEQNTEAFF.

The chain is built from TRBV18 and TRBJ1-1; TRBD1 might be the D (5 bases). The V gene's germline CDR1 is KGHSH and CDR2 LQKENI. The CDR3 covers 13 residues. The V gene lost 8 bases and the J gene lost 0 bases, with 10 bases spanning the gap. CDR3 DNA sequence: TGTGCCAGCCAAGAACAGGTGAACACTGAAGCTTTCTTT. Its protein is CASQEQVNTEAFF.

This clonotype has only a few counts. The chain recombines TRBV6-1 with TRBJ2-5; D gene ambiguous. The CDR3 covers 14 residues. Trimming cost V 7 bases and J 5 bases, with 17 bases left between them. Germline lookup yields CDR1 MNHNS and CDR2 SASEGT. CDR3 in amino acids: CASTPDRLRETQYF. The DNA of the CDR3 is TGTGCCAGCACTCCGGACCGGCTGCGGGAGACCCAGTACTTC.

The rearrangement links TRBV5-1 to TRBJ2-5, with 9 bases fitting TRBD2. The CDR3 is made up of 17 amino acids. The V gene end was trimmed by 4 bases and the J gene end by 1 base; junction bases not matched to a gene: 11. Germline CDR1 is SGHRS and CDR2 is YFSETQ. CDR3 amino acids: CASSGGNLAGTQETQYF. The CDR3 nucleotides read TGCGCCAGCAGCGGAGGAAACCTAGCGGGGACCCAAGAGACCCAGTACTTC.

This sequence joins TRBV6-2 or TRBV6-3 and TRBJ2-6; D ambiguous. V lost 4 bases and J 6 bases, leaving 19 bases between the germline ends. The CDR3 spans 17 residues. From germline, CDR1 is MNHEY and CDR2 SVGEGT. CDR3 protein: CASSSWTASLAANVLTF. Written as DNA, the CDR3 is TGTGCCAGCAGTTCATGGACGGCCTCTCTGGCGGCCAACGTCCTGACTTTC.

This sequence joins TRBV20-1 and TRBJ2-7; the D gene is possibly TRBD2 (6 bases). Trimming left V 6 bases short and J 3 bases short, with 21 bases between. CDR1 DFQATT and CDR2 SNEGSKA come from the germline V gene (reference sequence). The CDR3 totals 15 residues. Here the CDR3 reads CSARKVAEGNYEQYF. Here the CDR3 DNA reads TGCAGTGCCAGGAAAGTAGCGGAGGGGAACTACGAGCAGTACTTC.

In this sample, this clonotype turned up a few times. CDR3 sequence reads: CASSPGVHGYTF. The CDR3 bases are TGTGCCAGCAGCCCAGGGGTGCATGGCTACACCTTC. The chain has TRBV7-2 and TRBJ1-2; perhaps TRBD1 as D (6 bases). The CDR3 totals 12 residues. V shed 5 bases and J shed 6 bases, with 10 bases lying between them. Germline V gene data show CDR1 as SGHTA and CDR2 as FQGNSA.

This clonotype was detected only a few times. The chain is built from TRBV3-1 and TRBJ2-7, with 7 bases matching TRBD2. CDR1 is LGHDT, CDR2 YNNKEL, per germline (reference sequence). The length of the CDR3 is 16 residues. J lost 3 bases, V lost 0 bases, and 8 bases had no gene match. CDR3 nucleotides: TGTGCCAGCAGCCAAGATGGGAGGCTAGCGGTCTACGAGCAGTACTTC. It translates to CASSQDGRLAVYEQYF.

This clonotype was detected ten times or more. The rearrangement links TRBV20-1 to TRBJ1-2; maybe TRBD1 (5 bases). This CDR3 has 13 residues. V was cut by 2 bases and J by 3 bases, with 10 bases left in between. Germline values: CDR1 DFQATT, CDR2 SNEGSKA (reference sequence). Written as DNA, the CDR3 is TGCAGTGCTAGATCGACAGAATACTATGGCTACACCTTC. Protein sequence: CSARSTEYYGYTF.

This clonotype was counted at least ten times. This chain links TRBV5-1 with TRBJ2-5, with TRBD2 matching over 7 bases. With V trimmed by 1 base and J by 5 bases, 5 bases remained unmatched. This CDR3 comprises 14 residues. Germline values: CDR1 SGHRS, CDR2 YFSETQ. The chain's CDR3 is CASSLFSSGETQYF. The CDR3 bases are TGCGCCAGCAGCTTGTTCTCTAGCGGTGAGACCCAGTACTTC.

Notes on this clonotype: The germline gene is not matched at one end of the junction; a read error may be the cause. The chain is built from TRBV12-3 or TRBV12-4 and TRBJ2-2, with 7 bases fitting TRBD2. This CDR3 contains 18 residues. CDR3 nucleotides: TGTGCCATCAGTTCTCCAGTGGGAGGCGGGAGTGACACCGGGGAGCTGTTTTTT. Residues: CAISSPVGGGSDTGELFF.

This clonotype was counted between two and nine times. This rearrangement joins TRBV20-1 to TRBJ2-1; 8 nucleotides align to TRBD1. The CDR3 has 14 residues. The J segment lost 9 bases and the V segment lost 6 bases, leaving 13 bases of the junction unmatched. CDR1 and CDR2 from the germline V gene are DFQATT and SNEGSKA (reference sequence). DNA for the CDR3: TGCAGTGCCCCCCTGGCCAGGGGGCTGAGTGAGCAGTTCTTC. It translates to CSAPLARGLSEQFF.

This clonotype came up a few times. This chain connects TRBV24-1 to TRBJ2-1; 14 nucleotides agree with TRBD2. The CDR3 is 21 residues long. The J segment lost 0 bases and the V segment lost 2 bases, leaving 11 bases of the junction unmatched. Germline lookup yields CDR1 KGHDR and CDR2 SFDVKD. In nucleotides, the CDR3 is TGTGCCACCAGTGATTATCCCGGGACTAGCGGGAGACAACCCTCCTACAATGAGCAGTTCTTC. It yields the protein CATSDYPGTSGRQPSYNEQFF.

V gene TRBV12-3 or TRBV12-4 combines with J gene TRBJ2-2; 8 nucleotides match TRBD2. This CDR3 region has 16 residues. V was clipped by 5 bases and J by 6 bases; unmatched bases: 11. The CDR3 nucleotides are TGTGCCAGCAGTCCCCCGGGGGGGGTAAGCGCCGGGGAGCTGTTTTTT. Translation: CASSPPGGVSAGELFF.

The J gene is TRBJ2-5, the V gene TRBV18, with D hard to call. Germline V gene data show CDR1 as KGHSH and CDR2 as LQKENI. V was pared by 0 bases and J by 5 bases, with 13 bases between. The CDR3 is 15 residues long. CDR3 nucleotides: TGTGCCAGCTCACCACCGGCCGCAGCATGGGAGACCCAGTACTTC. Translating it yields CASSPPAAAWETQYF.

A few counts support this clonotype. The chain combines TRBV15 with TRBJ2-5; TRBD2 aligns across 9 bases. Germline lookup yields CDR1 LNHNV and CDR2 YYDKDF (reference sequence). The ends lost 5 bases at V and 1 base at J; junction bases unmatched: 2. The length of the CDR3 is 14 residues. CDR3 DNA: TGTGCCACCAGCGGTAGCGGGAGCCAAGAGACCCAGTACTTC. Protein product: CATSGSGSQETQYF.

This clonotype has a handful of counts. The chain has TRBV18 and TRBJ2-7, with 11 bases aligning to TRBD2. The CDR3 loop spans 13 amino acids. With 6 bases clipped from V and 6 bases from J, the junction kept 4 bases outside the gene matches. Germline CDR1 and CDR2: KGHSH and LQKENI. CDR3 nucleotide sequence: TGTGCCAGCTCTCCCGGACTAGCGGGCGAGCAGTACGTC. It codes for CASSPGLAGEQYV.

This chain joins TRBV4-2 and TRBJ2-3; TRBD2 matches at 10 bases. Trimming took 4 bases from V and 10 from J; bases not matched to a gene: 14. From germline, CDR1 is LGHNA and CDR2 YNFKEQ. The CDR3 has 16 residues. The CDR3 DNA sequence: TGTGCCAGCAGCCCCCTTGGAGCGGGAGGGCCCCCAGCGCAGTATTTT. Residues: CASSPLGAGGPPAQYF.

This clonotype was seen a few times. This rearrangement joins TRBV14 to TRBJ1-2; 9 bases match TRBD1. The CDR3 length is 14 residues. In germline, CDR1 is SGHDN, CDR2 FVKESK. The J segment lost 10 bases and the V segment lost 4 bases, leaving 10 bases of the junction unmatched. CDR3 sequence (DNA): TGTGCCAGCAGCCTCGCCCCGGGACAGGGTTTCTACACCTTC. This gives the protein CASSLAPGQGFYTF.

The chain links TRBV18 to TRBJ2-7, with 9 nucleotides matching TRBD2. Germline CDR1 and CDR2: KGHSH and LQKENI. This CDR3 region has 15 residues. V was pared by 3 bases and J by 2 bases, with 5 bases of the junction left unmatched. CDR3 nucleotide sequence: TGTGCCAGCTCACCCCCCGCGGGAGGGACCTACGAGCAGTACTTC. It codes for CASSPPAGGTYEQYF.

The sample holds many counts of this clonotype. The chain couples TRBV12-5 to TRBJ2-2; D not certain. Germline V lookup: CDR1 LGHNT, CDR2 FRNRAP. The CDR3 extends over 14 amino acids. V lost 1 base and J 2 bases, leaving 5 bases between the germline ends. The CDR3 sequence: CASGLEVNTGELFF. The CDR3 DNA reads TGTGCTAGTGGTTTGGAAGTTAACACCGGGGAGCTGTTTTTT.

In this sample, this clonotype turned up a few times. The chain has TRBV27 and TRBJ1-6; possible D gene TRBD1, 6 bases. The CDR3 is made up of 14 amino acids. V was shortened by 5 bases and J by 5 bases, with 10 bases between the two germline ends. Germline V lookup: CDR1 MNHEY, CDR2 SMNVEV (reference sequence). Here the CDR3 DNA reads TGTGCCAGCAGTCGAGGGGGGAATAATTCACCCCTCCACTTT. This sequence encodes CASSRGGNNSPLHF.

This clonotype appeared a few times. The CDR3: CASSVSGIENEQFF. CDR3 nucleotide sequence: TGTGCCAGCAGCGTATCGGGAATTGAAAATGAGCAGTTCTTC. The chain carries TRBV4-2 and TRBJ2-1, with D possibly being TRBD2 (5 bases). The V gene's germline CDR1 is LGHNA and CDR2 YNFKEQ. The CDR3 has 14 residues. Trimming cost V 5 bases and J 7 bases, with 15 bases left between them.